This T cell receptor (beta chain) comes out of a study of control samples from healthy donors and cancer patients. This clone was recorded only once. Some clones are missing from TCRdb's copy, which holds only in-frame ones; the method was immunoSEQ multiplex PCR. Of over 100,000 clones listed, more than 70% were seen once; the top ten hold roughly 3.2%. The germline V and J ends were trimmed by 1 base and 1 base, with 16 bases remaining between them. This CDR3 has 17 amino acids. The germline gives CDR1 KGHSY, CDR2 FQNENV. V gene TRBV16 combines with J gene TRBJ1-1; weak D call: TRBD1 (6 bases). Sequenced material: blood. The sequence was obtained from a man aged 50-59 years in good health. The CDR3 sequence is CASSQFLYGQTNTEAFF. CDR3 sequence (DNA): TGTGCCAGCAGCCAATTTCTCTACGGACAGACGAACACTGAAGCTTTCTTT.